This TCR beta chain was sequenced for a study of shared clonotypes between healthy human individuals. Germline CDR1 is LNHDA and CDR2 is SQIVND (reference sequence). Deletions cut 5 bases from V and 0 bases from J, with 11 bases between. This CDR3 region has 15 residues. Free of recent acute infections or vaccinations, the donors were healthy HIV-negative adults. Here immunoSEQ multiplex PCR was the method, and the copy in TCRdb shows in-frame clones only, minus some. The table has 640,000 or so clones, more than 70% seen once. J is TRBJ2-1 and V is TRBV19; a possible D gene is TRBD1 (6 bases). This clonotype was obtained from a woman aged 30 to 39 in good health. Sequencing used memory CD4+ T cells sorted from blood. Indicated subset: CD45RA-negative fraction. CDR3 in DNA: TGTGCCAGTAGTGGCTTAGGGGGCTCCTACAATGAGCAGTTCTTC. It translates to CASSGLGGSYNEQFF.